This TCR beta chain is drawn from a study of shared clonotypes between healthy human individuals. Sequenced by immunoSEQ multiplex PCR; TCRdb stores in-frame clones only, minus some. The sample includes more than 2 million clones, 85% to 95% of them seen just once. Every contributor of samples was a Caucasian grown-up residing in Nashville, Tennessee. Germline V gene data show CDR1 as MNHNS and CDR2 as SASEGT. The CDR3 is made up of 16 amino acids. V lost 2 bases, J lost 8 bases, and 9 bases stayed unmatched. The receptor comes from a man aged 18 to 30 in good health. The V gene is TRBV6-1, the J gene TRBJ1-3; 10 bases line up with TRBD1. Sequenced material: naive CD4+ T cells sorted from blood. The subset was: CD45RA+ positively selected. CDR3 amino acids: CASSEPRDRGRDTIYF. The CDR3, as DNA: TGTGCCAGCAGTGAACCCCGGGACAGGGGACGCGACACCATATATTTT.